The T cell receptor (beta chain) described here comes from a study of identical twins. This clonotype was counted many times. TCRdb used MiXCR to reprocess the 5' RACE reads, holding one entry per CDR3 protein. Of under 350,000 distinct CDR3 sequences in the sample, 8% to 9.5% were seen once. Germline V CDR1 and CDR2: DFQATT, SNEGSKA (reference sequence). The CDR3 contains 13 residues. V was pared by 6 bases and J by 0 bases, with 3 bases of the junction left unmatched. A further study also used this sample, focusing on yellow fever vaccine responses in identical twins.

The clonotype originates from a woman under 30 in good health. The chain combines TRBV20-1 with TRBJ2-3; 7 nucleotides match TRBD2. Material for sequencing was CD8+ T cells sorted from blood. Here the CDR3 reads CSATAGSTDTQYF. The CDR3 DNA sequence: TGCAGTGCCACAGCGGGGAGCACAGATACGCAGTATTTT.